The entry below gives a single TCR beta chain sequence along with its context. Original methodology: Estimation of nucleated cell counts was performed using reference gene primer amplification. Using immunoSEQ multiplex PCR, the repertoire was profiled, and TCRdb retains in-frame clones only, with some absent. D and trimming were read from the DNA, whereas the V and J calls and clone size are those reported in that table. The sample yields 150,000 to 190,000 clones, more than 85% seen once. The CDR3 totals 15 residues. Germline CDR1 and CDR2: MNHEY and SMNVEV (reference sequence). Unmatched junction bases numbered 5, after V lost 6 bases and J lost 3 bases. This entry belongs to a study of blood T cell repertoires in COVID-19. Study-level information: The analysed material was cDNA or gDNA that came from T cells, B-cell-depleted T cells, or PBMCs.

The sequenced sample was peripheral blood. The TCR comes from a woman in her seventies with acute or convalescent COVID-19. The chain couples TRBV27 to TRBJ2-2; TRBD2 agrees at 9 bases. The CDR3 DNA follows: TGTGCCAGCAGCCTTAGCGGGGGTTACACCGGGGAGCTGTTTTTT. This sequence encodes CASSLSGGYTGELFF.